This entry is about one T cell receptor (beta chain). Antigen specificity is unknown. The sample is drawn from a study of cytomegalovirus exposure and HLA in healthy donors. Germline CDR1 and CDR2: GTSNPN and SVGIG (reference sequence). This CDR3 region has 18 residues. V lost 0 bases and J lost 4, with 23 bases in between. The PCR used 60 Vbeta and 13 Jbeta primers. Using immunoSEQ multiplex PCR, the repertoire was profiled, and TCRdb retains in-frame clones only, with some absent. In the table there are under 200,000 clones, 82% of which are singletons. Study conclusions and caveats: HLA alleles were associated with 17,000 or so TCR beta sequences in a later analysis at 0.05 false discovery rate.

This receptor was obtained from a girl aged 5-17 years in good health and CMV-seropositive. The V call is TRBV30, the J call TRBJ2-3, with D unclear. Specimen: PBMCs. CDR3 sequence reads: CAWSVPRYKTLRADTQYF. In nucleotides, the CDR3 is TGTGCCTGGAGTGTACCACGGTACAAGACTCTTCGGGCAGATACGCAGTATTTT.